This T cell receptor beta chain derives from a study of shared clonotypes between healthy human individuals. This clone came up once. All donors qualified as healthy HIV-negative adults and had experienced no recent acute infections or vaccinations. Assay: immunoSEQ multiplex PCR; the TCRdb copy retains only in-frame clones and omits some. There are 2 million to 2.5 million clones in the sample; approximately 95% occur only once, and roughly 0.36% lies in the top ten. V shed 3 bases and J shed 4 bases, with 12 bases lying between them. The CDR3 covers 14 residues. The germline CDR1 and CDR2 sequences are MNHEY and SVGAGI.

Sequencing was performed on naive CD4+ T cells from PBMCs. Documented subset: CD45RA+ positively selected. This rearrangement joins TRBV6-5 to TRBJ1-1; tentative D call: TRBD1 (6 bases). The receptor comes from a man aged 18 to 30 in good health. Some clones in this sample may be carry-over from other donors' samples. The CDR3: CASSYGGVGTEAFF. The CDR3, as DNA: TGTGCCAGCAGTTATGGGGGCGTAGGCACTGAAGCTTTCTTT.